The rows below give T cell receptor beta chains drawn from one sample of a study of blood T cell repertoires in COVID-19. Produced via immunoSEQ multiplex PCR; TCRdb's table is partial and in-frame only. The sample shows a few hundred thousand clones, roughly 89% of them seen only once. Sequencing was done on a sample of peripheral blood. The receptor set was obtained from an older woman with COVID-19, enrolled during active disease. Each CDR3 is given with its conserved first and last residue. The order of the fields is clone size, V gene, J gene, D gene, CDR3 protein, CDR3 DNA. D genes are given only for firm matches. The listing skips clone size in some rows; elsewhere it reads once, few, many or a size class.

clone size: few
V gene: TRBV25-1
J gene: TRBJ1-2
D gene: .
CDR3 protein: CASSEYGVGNNYGYTF
CDR3 DNA: TGTGCCAGCAGTGAATACGGGGTAGGGAATAACTATGGCTACACCTTC

clone size: .
V gene: TRBV12-5
J gene: TRBJ2-5
D gene: .
CDR3 protein: CASGLADSQETQYF
CDR3 DNA: TGTGCTAGTGGTTTGGCCGACAGCCAAGAGACCCAGTACTTC

clone size: .
V gene: TRBV3-1/TRBV3-2
J gene: TRBJ1-4
D gene: .
CDR3 protein: CASSQGVEKLFF
CDR3 DNA: TGTGCCAGCAGCCAAGGAGTCGAAAAACTGTTTTTT

clone size: once
V gene: TRBV5-1
J gene: TRBJ1-1
D gene: TRBD1
CDR3 protein: CASSPKGQGWTEAFF
CDR3 DNA: TGCGCCAGCAGCCCCAAGGGACAGGGATGGACTGAAGCTTTCTTT

clone size: .
V gene: TRBV7-9
J gene: TRBJ1-2
D gene: .
CDR3 protein: CASNPSGTAVGYTF
CDR3 DNA: TGTGCCAGCAACCCAAGCGGGACCGCGGTCGGCTACACCTTC

clone size: .
V gene: TRBV7-2
J gene: TRBJ1-2
D gene: TRBD1
CDR3 protein: CASSSDLTGAGYTF
CDR3 DNA: TGTGCCAGCAGCTCCGATCTGACAGGGGCTGGCTACACCTTC

clone size: .
V gene: TRBV4-1
J gene: TRBJ2-5
D gene: TRBD2
CDR3 protein: CASSQLAGETQYF
CDR3 DNA: TGCGCCAGCAGCCAACTAGCGGGCGAGACCCAGTACTTC

clone size: once
V gene: TRBV29-1
J gene: TRBJ1-2
D gene: TRBD1
CDR3 protein: CSVEWTGGYGYTF
CDR3 DNA: TGCAGCGTTGAATGGACAGGGGGCTATGGCTACACCTTC

clone size: .
V gene: TRBV6-6
J gene: TRBJ2-4
D gene: TRBD2
CDR3 protein: CASAAAGATGKNIQYF
CDR3 DNA: TGTGCCAGCGCTGCAGCGGGGGCTACAGGAAAAAACATTCAGTACTTC

clone size: .
V gene: TRBV7-8
J gene: TRBJ1-5
D gene: .
CDR3 protein: CASSLAAGVNQPQHF
CDR3 DNA: TGTGCCAGCAGCTTAGCGGCGGGGGTGAACCAGCCCCAGCATTTT

clone size: .
V gene: TRBV7-9
J gene: TRBJ1-5
D gene: .
CDR3 protein: CASSLAGQPYQPQHF
CDR3 DNA: TGTGCCAGCAGCTTAGCAGGACAGCCTTATCAGCCCCAGCATTTT

clone size: .
V gene: TRBV5-4
J gene: TRBJ2-7
D gene: TRBD1
CDR3 protein: CASSLGGTGYYEQYF
CDR3 DNA: TGTGCCAGCAGCTTGGGCGGGACAGGGTACTACGAGCAGTACTTC

clone size: .
V gene: TRBV27
J gene: TRBJ2-3
D gene: TRBD2
CDR3 protein: CASSLSISSGGITDTQYF
CDR3 DNA: TGTGCCAGCAGTTTATCGATTTCTAGCGGGGGAATCACAGATACGCAGTATTTT